The entry that follows covers one T cell receptor (beta chain) sequence. Its target is unknown. Whereas donors were nominally healthy upon sampling, unrecorded immune exposures were probable. This record comes from a study of cytomegalovirus exposure and HLA in healthy donors. The wider study: Early released data comprised 75 million to 100 million unique TCRs from HLA-typed donors.

V lost 0 bases and J lost 0, with 6 bases in between. This CDR3 spans 14 amino acids. CDR1 and CDR2 (germline): SGDLS, YYNGEE. Study findings and constraints: Researchers reported from a later analysis that most CMV-associated TCR beta chains appeared HLA-restricted. It was assumed in the presence/absence analyses that sequencing depth was roughly uniform across donors.

PCR primers comprised 60 Vbeta and 13 Jbeta primers. Some clones are missing from TCRdb's copy, which holds only in-frame ones; the method was immunoSEQ multiplex PCR. This sample has 150,000 or so clones; approximately 70% occur once, and the top ten carry 2.1%. The chain carries TRBV9 and TRBJ1-1; D is ambiguous. This sequence originates from a woman aged 55-70 years in good health and CMV-seropositive. The sequencing input was PBMCs. The DNA of the CDR3 is TGTGCCAGCAGCGTAGCTCCTATGAACACTGAAGCTTTCTTT. Its translation is CASSVAPMNTEAFF.